These 25 T cell receptor beta chains originate from one sample sequenced in a study of blood T cell repertoires in COVID-19. Sequenced by immunoSEQ multiplex PCR; TCRdb stores in-frame clones only, minus some. The data show hundreds of thousands of clones, around four fifths seen once. The sequenced material came from peripheral blood. Receptors originate from a man aged 25 to 45 with active or convalescent COVID-19.

The CDR3 is CASRDSSPYEQYF. Written as DNA, the CDR3 is TGTGCCAGCCGGGACAGTTCCCCCTACGAGCAGTACTTC. The J gene is TRBJ2-7, the V gene TRBV28, with 7 bases fitting TRBD1. Germline V gives CDR1 MDHEN, CDR2 SYDVKM. After removal of 8 bases from V and 2 bases from J, the junction contained 6 bases not matched to a gene. There are 13 residues in the CDR3.

The chain joins TRBV4-2 to TRBJ1-6, with 7 bases lining up with TRBD1. V gave up 0 bases and J gave up 10 bases; unmatched junction bases: 6. Germline V gene data show CDR1 as LGHNA and CDR2 as YNFKEQ. This CDR3 region has 15 residues. The CDR3 DNA sequence: TGTGCCAGCAGCCAAGATCAGGACAGGCAATCACCCCTCCACTTT. Translating it yields CASSQDQDRQSPLHF.

The chain recombines TRBV10-3 with TRBJ1-5; no reliable D call. Germline CDR1 reads ENHRY; CDR2 reads SYGVKD. Deletions cut 3 bases from V and 5 bases from J, with 5 bases between. CDR3 length equals 12 residues. The DNA of the CDR3 is TGTGCCATCAGTGATCCGGATCAGCCCCAGCATTTT. Protein product: CAISDPDQPQHF.

This clone has a handful of counts. This rearrangement joins TRBV7-9 to TRBJ1-1, with TRBD1 as a possible D gene (5 bases). CDR3 length: 15 residues. V lost 2 bases and J lost 6, with 16 bases in between. CDR1 and CDR2 (germline): SEHNR, FQNEAQ (reference sequence). The CDR3 DNA sequence: TGTGCCAGCAGCTTACGCCGGGGGATGGGCGCTGAAGCTTTCTTT. Its translation is CASSLRRGMGAEAFF.

The gene calls are TRBV3-1 (or the pseudogene TRBV3-2) and TRBJ2-3; D possibly corresponds to TRBD2 (5 bases). There are 14 residues in the CDR3. V lost 4 bases and J lost 10, with 18 bases in between. Germline V gives CDR1 LGHDT, CDR2 YNNKEL (reference sequence). The CDR3, as DNA: TGTGCCAGCAGCCCAAGGGATGGGAGTCCGGCGCAGTATTTT. Protein sequence: CASSPRDGSPAQYF.

V gene TRBV28 combines with J gene TRBJ2-7, with no clear D. In germline, CDR1 is MDHEN, CDR2 SYDVKM. The CDR3 has 14 amino acids. V shed 7 bases and J shed 2 bases, with 15 bases lying between them. For the CDR3, the DNA is TGTGCCAGCAACTCCCGGTCGCCCCCCTACGAGCAGTACTTC. Its protein is CASNSRSPPYEQYF.

This clone was counted only a few times. The gene calls are TRBV11-2 and TRBJ1-2; D perhaps matches TRBD1 (5 bases). Trimming removed 5 bases at V and 7 bases at J, with 14 bases between. The CDR3 runs 13 residues. Germline CDR1 SGHAT, CDR2 FQNNGV. Here the CDR3 reads CASSPRVGSGYTF. Written as DNA, the CDR3 is TGTGCCAGCAGCCCCAGGGTGGGGTCTGGCTACACCTTC.

The chain is built from TRBV6-4 and TRBJ2-1; 11 bases are shared with TRBD2. Trimming at V came to 5 bases and at J to 7 bases, leaving 7 bases not matched to a gene. This CDR3 has 15 amino acids. Germline loops: CDR1 MRHNA, CDR2 SNTAGT. The CDR3 loop reads CASSLAGGQVNEQFF. CDR3 coding DNA: TGTGCCAGCAGTTTAGCGGGAGGGCAGGTTAATGAGCAGTTCTTC.

The gene calls are TRBV19 and TRBJ1-2; D is ambiguous. Trimming shortened V by 6 bases and J by 5 bases, and 19 bases separated the two germline ends. The germline gives CDR1 LNHDA, CDR2 SQIVND (reference sequence). This CDR3 has 15 residues. CDR3: CASSSSAGVVYGYTF. As DNA, the CDR3 is TGTGCCAGTAGCTCCTCGGCGGGCGTCGTATATGGCTACACCTTC. Supplemented by reference TRBV19 and TRBJ1-2, the full variable domain reads DGGITQSPKYLFRKEGQNVTLSCEQNLNHDAMYWYRQDPGQGLRLIYYSQIVNDFQKGDIAEGYSVSREKKESFPLTVTSAQKNPTAFYLCASSSSAGVVYGYTFGSGTRLTVV.

This clone was picked up a small number of times. This chain joins TRBV5-1 and TRBJ2-7; TRBD1 matches 9 bases. The CDR3 totals 16 residues. Germline V lookup: CDR1 SGHRS, CDR2 YFSETQ. J lost 6 bases, V lost 3 bases, and 13 bases had no gene match. CDR3 amino acids: CASSSGRGTGQGEQYF. CDR3 nucleotide sequence: TGCGCCAGCAGCTCGGGGAGAGGGACAGGGCAGGGCGAGCAGTACTTC.

V usage is TRBV28 and J usage is TRBJ1-5, with D possibly matching TRBD1 (5 bases). Trimming took off 2 bases at V and 2 bases at J, with 7 bases between the two ends. The CDR3 length is 14 residues. Per the germline V gene, CDR1 is MDHEN and CDR2 is SYDVKM. The CDR3 loop is CASSLAGGNQPQHF. CDR3 bases: TGTGCCAGCAGTTTAGCGGGGGGCAATCAGCCCCAGCATTTT.

V and J are TRBV4-3 and TRBJ2-7, with a tentative D call TRBD1 (5 bases). Germline values: CDR1 LGHNA, CDR2 YSLEER. V dropped 0 bases and J dropped 4 bases, with 13 bases sitting between them. This CDR3 comprises 15 residues. The CDR3 sequence is CASSQEARVTYEQYF. CDR3 bases: TGCGCCAGCAGCCAAGAGGCCAGGGTTACTTACGAGCAGTACTTC.

The chain uses TRBV28 and TRBJ1-4; D is perhaps TRBD1 (5 bases). The germline V and J ends were trimmed by 7 bases and 2 bases, with 14 bases remaining between them. Germline CDR1 MDHEN, CDR2 SYDVKM. This CDR3 spans 15 amino acids. CDR3 nucleotides: TGTGCCAGCACCCCGTCTGGGGCTACTAATGAAAAACTGTTTTTT. Its protein product is CASTPSGATNEKLFF.

This sequence joins TRBV3-1 (or the pseudogene TRBV3-2) and TRBJ1-6, with D hard to call. The germline CDR1 and CDR2 sequences are LGHDT and YNNKEL (reference sequence). Trimming removed 6 bases at V and 7 bases at J, with 16 bases between. The CDR3 totals 15 residues. The CDR3 reads CASRNRRVGNSPLHF. The CDR3 bases are TGTGCCAGCAGAAACCGACGGGTTGGGAATTCACCCCTCCACTTT.

The chain joins TRBV6-5 to TRBJ1-2; TRBD1 is a possible D gene (6 bases). V shed 6 bases and J shed 4 bases, with 18 bases lying between them. CDR3 length: 15 amino acids. CDR1 and CDR2 (germline): MNHEY, SVGAGI. CDR3 amino acids: CASSQNADRSYGYTF. CDR3 nucleotide sequence: TGTGCCAGCAGCCAAAACGCCGACAGGTCCTATGGCTACACCTTC.

CDR3 DNA: TGCGCCAGCAAAGGGGTAGCGGGAGTTACCTACAATGAGCAGTTCTTC. Amino acids: CASKGVAGVTYNEQFF. This chain links TRBV5-1 with TRBJ2-1, with TRBD2 matching 9 bases. The CDR3 runs to 16 residues. Germline V gene lookup returns CDR1 SGHRS and CDR2 YFSETQ. The ends lost 6 bases at V and 2 bases at J; junction bases unmatched: 9. Full variable domain (remainder filled in from reference TRBV5-1 and TRBJ2-1): KAGVTQTPRYLIKTRGQQVTLSCSPISGHRSVSWYQQTPGQGLQFLFEYFSETQRNKGNFPGRFSGRQFSNSRSEMNVSTLELGDSALYLCASKGVAGVTYNEQFFGPGTRLTVL.

V usage is TRBV5-1 and J usage is TRBJ2-2, with D possibly matching TRBD1 (7 bases). The CDR3 runs 14 residues. Germline-derived CDR1 and CDR2 are SGHRS and YFSETQ. The ends were cut back, 5 bases at V and 5 bases at J, with 13 bases in the middle. CDR3 sequence (DNA): TGCGCCAGCAGAGACCCAGGGGGGACCGGGGAGCTGTTTTTT. Its translation is CASRDPGGTGELFF.

This rearrangement joins TRBV28 to TRBJ1-1; the D gene is possibly TRBD1 (5 bases). This CDR3 contains 15 residues. Between the trimmed V and J ends, which lost 6 bases and 3 bases, there was a span of 17 bases. The germline V gene has CDR1 MDHEN and CDR2 SYDVKM. The DNA for the CDR3 is TGTGCCAGCAGCGCAGCAGGGAAGGCGTACACTGAAGCTTTCTTT. Translating it yields CASSAAGKAYTEAFF. Filled out from reference TRBV28 and TRBJ1-1, the complete variable domain reads DVKVTQSSRYLVKRTGEKVFLECVQDMDHENMFWYRQDPGLGLRLIYFSYDVKMKEKGDIPEGYSVSREKKERFSLILESASTNQTSMYLCASSAAGKAYTEAFFGQGTRLTVV.

The chain is built from TRBV6-5 and TRBJ1-3; D might be TRBD1 (6 bases). The V gene lost 2 bases and the J gene lost 4 bases, with 12 bases spanning the gap. This CDR3 has 15 residues. Germline-derived CDR1 and CDR2 are MNHEY and SVGAGI. Here the CDR3 reads CASSYTGSVGNTIYF. The CDR3 DNA sequence: TGTGCCAGCAGTTACACAGGGAGCGTGGGAAACACCATATATTTT.

The chain carries TRBV11-1 and TRBJ1-1, with D perhaps matching TRBD1 (5 bases). The V and J ends lost 5 bases and 6 bases respectively, with 13 bases between them. Germline V lookup: CDR1 SGHAT, CDR2 FQDESV (reference sequence). This CDR3 comprises 13 residues. The CDR3 protein is CASSHHGGAEAFF. The CDR3 DNA sequence: TGTGCCAGCAGCCACCACGGGGGAGCTGAAGCTTTCTTT.

A few counts support this clone. In nucleotides, the CDR3 is TGTGCCAGCAGCTGGGGGGCTAGCGGAGAGACCCAGTACTTC. It specifies CASSWGASGETQYF. The chain combines TRBV11-2 with TRBJ2-5; possible D gene TRBD2, 7 bases. V lost 4 bases, J lost 4 bases, and 13 bases lay in between. Germline CDR1 SGHAT, CDR2 FQNNGV. The CDR3 runs 14 residues. Together with reference TRBV11-2 and TRBJ2-5, the CDR3 gives the full variable domain: EAGVAQSPRYKIIEKRQSVAFWCNPISGHATLYWYQQILGQGPKLLIQFQNNGVVDDSQLPKDRFSAERLKGVDSTLKIQPAKLEDSAVYLCASSWGASGETQYFGPGTRLLVL.

This chain connects TRBV5-6 to TRBJ2-7; a weak D match, TRBD2 (6 bases). V was trimmed by 6 bases and J by 5 bases, leaving 15 bases between them. The length of the CDR3 is 13 residues. Per the germline V gene, CDR1 is SGHDT and CDR2 is YYEEEE. The DNA of the CDR3 is TGTGCCAGCACCAAGGGACTTTTCAACGAGCAGTACTTC. This encodes CASTKGLFNEQYF.

The chain carries TRBV15 and TRBJ1-1; D is possibly TRBD1 (5 bases). The CDR3 has 15 amino acids. Trimming stripped 5 bases from V and 0 bases from J, with 13 bases between. CDR1 is LNHNV, CDR2 YYDKDF, per germline (reference sequence). CDR3 sequence (DNA): TGTGCCACCAGCCAAGGGGCAGTCATGAACACTGAAGCTTTCTTT. Translating it yields CATSQGAVMNTEAFF.

V gene TRBV4-1 combines with J gene TRBJ2-7, with TRBD1 identical over 9 bases. The CDR3 runs 15 residues. Germline V gene lookup returns CDR1 MGHRA and CDR2 YSYEKL. After removal of 2 bases from V and 3 bases from J, the junction contained 5 bases not matched to a gene. CDR3 sequence reads: CASSQRTGEVYEQYF. CDR3 bases: TGCGCCAGCAGCCAACGGACAGGGGAAGTCTACGAGCAGTACTTC.

This rearrangement joins TRBV7-2 to TRBJ2-2; D not certain. This CDR3 has 14 amino acids. Germline CDR1 reads SGHTA; CDR2 reads FQGNSA. V shed 2 bases and J shed 5 bases, with 9 bases lying between them. The CDR3 loop reads CASSLLGPTGELFF. The CDR3 DNA reads TGTGCCAGCAGCTTACTGGGCCCTACCGGGGAGCTGTTTTTT.